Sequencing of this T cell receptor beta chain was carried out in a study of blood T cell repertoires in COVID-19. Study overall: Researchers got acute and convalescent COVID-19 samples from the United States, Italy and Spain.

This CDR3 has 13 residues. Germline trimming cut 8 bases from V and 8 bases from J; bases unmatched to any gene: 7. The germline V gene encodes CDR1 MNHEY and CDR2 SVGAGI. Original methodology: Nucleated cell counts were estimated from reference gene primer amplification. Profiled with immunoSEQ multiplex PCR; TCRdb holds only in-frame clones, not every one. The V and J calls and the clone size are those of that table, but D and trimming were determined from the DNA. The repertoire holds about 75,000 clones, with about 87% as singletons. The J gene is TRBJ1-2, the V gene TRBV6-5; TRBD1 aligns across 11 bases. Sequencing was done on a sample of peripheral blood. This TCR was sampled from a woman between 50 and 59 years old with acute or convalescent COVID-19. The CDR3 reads CASLAGTGGGYTF. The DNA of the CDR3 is TGTGCCAGCCTCGCCGGGACAGGGGGAGGCTACACCTTC.